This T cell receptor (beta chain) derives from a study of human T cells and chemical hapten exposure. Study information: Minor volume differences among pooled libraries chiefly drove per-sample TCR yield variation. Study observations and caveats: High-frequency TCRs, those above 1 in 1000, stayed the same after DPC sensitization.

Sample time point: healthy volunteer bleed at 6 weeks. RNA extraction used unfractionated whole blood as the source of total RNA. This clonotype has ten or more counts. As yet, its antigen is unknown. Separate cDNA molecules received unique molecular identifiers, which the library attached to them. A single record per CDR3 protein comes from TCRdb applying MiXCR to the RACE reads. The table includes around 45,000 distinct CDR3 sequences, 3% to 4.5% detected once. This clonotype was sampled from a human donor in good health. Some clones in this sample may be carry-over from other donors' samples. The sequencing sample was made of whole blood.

CDR3 nucleotides: TGTGCCAGCAGCACGAAAAAGACGGGACTAGCGACCCACGAGCAGTACTTC. Protein: CASSTKKTGLATHEQYF. V is TRBV7-8 and J is TRBJ2-7; TRBD2 matches at 10 bases. Looked up from germline, CDR1 is SGHVS and CDR2 is FQNEAQ. CDR3 size: 17 residues. V was clipped by 5 bases and J by 5 bases; unmatched bases: 15.